This is a list of T cell receptor beta chains from one sample in a study of T cell repertoires in cytomegalovirus infection. TCRdb redid the calling of the reads with MiXCR, one entry per CDR3 protein. The data show about 310,000 distinct CDR3 sequences, about a tenth seen once. The sequenced sample consisted of PBMCs. These receptors all stem from a human donor in good health (CMV status not recorded). Some clones in this sample may be carry-over from other donors' samples. The CDR3 runs from the conserved cysteine through the conserved F or W. D genes are given only for firm matches. Clone size is shown for a subset of rows, as once, few, many or a class of expanded clone.

TRBV19	TRBJ2-6	-	-	CASRRDPGANVLTF	TGTGCCAGTAGAAGGGATCCTGGGGCCAACGTCCTGACTTTC
TRBV14	TRBJ2-5	TRBD2	-	CASSWEGETQYF	TGTGCCAGCAGCTGGGAGGGGGAGACCCAGTACTTC
TRBV4-3	TRBJ2-5	-	many	CASSPDPGRIQETQYF	TGCGCCAGCAGCCCTGATCCCGGACGGATCCAAGAGACCCAGTACTTC
TRBV28	TRBJ1-5	-	many	CASSFFSGSVDQPQHF	TGTGCCAGCAGTTTCTTCTCAGGGTCGGTGGATCAGCCCCAGCATTTT
TRBV28	TRBJ1-5	-	many	CASSPRDGSNQPQHF	TGTGCCAGCAGTCCCCGGGATGGTAGCAATCAGCCCCAGCATTTT
TRBV10-3	TRBJ2-1	TRBD2	few	CASLRGGDNEQFF	TGTGCCAGCCTCCGGGGGGGCGATAATGAGCAGTTCTTC
TRBV28	TRBJ2-3	TRBD2	many	CASSGLAGVHGTDTQYF	TGTGCCAGCAGCGGACTAGCGGGGGTGCATGGCACAGATACGCAGTATTTT
TRBV28	TRBJ1-3	-	-	CASSLHSSGNTIYF	TGTGCCAGCAGTTTGCACAGCTCTGGAAACACCATATATTTT
TRBV28	TRBJ2-7	-	few	CASVDRGRAYEQYF	TGTGCCAGCGTAGACCGGGGGCGAGCCTACGAGCAGTACTTC
TRBV5-1	TRBJ2-1	-	once	CASKPSAYNEQFF	TGCGCCAGCAAACCTAGCGCCTACAATGAGCAGTTCTTC
TRBV12-3/TRBV12-4	TRBJ2-1	TRBD1	many	CASRRDRGSYNEQFF	TGTGCCAGCAGACGCGACAGGGGATCCTACAATGAGCAGTTCTTC
TRBV29-1	TRBJ1-1	-	few	CSVEWYRGTEAFF	TGCAGCGTTGAATGGTATCGGGGCACTGAAGCTTTCTTT
TRBV10-3	TRBJ2-3	TRBD2	-	CAIAAGGREEDTQYF	TGTGCCATCGCCGCGGGGGGGCGGGAAGAAGATACGCAGTATTTT
TRBV20-1	TRBJ2-7	-	many	CSARETGGPYEQYF	TGCAGTGCTAGGGAGACGGGGGGCCCCTACGAGCAGTACTTC
TRBV28	TRBJ2-3	-	many	CASSLFPQGLPTDTQYF	TGTGCCAGCAGTTTATTCCCACAGGGCCTTCCGACAGATACGCAGTATTTT
TRBV20-1	TRBJ2-1	TRBD2	many	CSASGGAPEQFF	TGCAGTGCCAGCGGGGGAGCTCCTGAGCAGTTCTTC
TRBV7-6	TRBJ1-5	TRBD1	many	CASSLRTGSNGNQPQHF	TGTGCCAGCAGCCTACGGACAGGGAGTAACGGCAATCAGCCCCAGCATTTT
TRBV29-1	TRBJ2-2	-	many	CSVRAGPNTGELFF	TGCAGCGTTAGGGCAGGCCCGAACACCGGGGAGCTGTTTTTT
TRBV7-9	TRBJ1-2	TRBD1	many	CASSPKPGTGDGYTF	TGTGCCAGCAGCCCTAAGCCCGGGACAGGGGATGGCTACACCTTC
TRBV20-1	TRBJ2-2	TRBD1	few	CSARVRTGGNTGELFF	TGCAGTGCTAGAGTTAGGACAGGGGGGAACACCGGGGAGCTGTTTTTT
TRBV10-3	TRBJ2-5	TRBD1	few	CAIRTGEQETQYF	TGTGCCATCAGAACAGGGGAGCAAGAGACCCAGTACTTC
TRBV6-5	TRBJ2-2	TRBD2	many	CASSYSWASGLNTGELFF	TGTGCCAGCAGTTACTCTTGGGCTAGCGGGTTGAACACCGGGGAGCTGTTTTTT
TRBV2	TRBJ1-5	TRBD1	many	CASMEQGSNQPQHF	TGTGCCAGCATGGAACAGGGGTCGAATCAGCCCCAGCATTTT
TRBV7-9	TRBJ2-4	-	many	CASSLLGENIQYF	TGTGCCAGCAGCTTACTGGGGGAAAACATTCAGTACTTC
TRBV28	TRBJ1-1	-	-	CASSTGPFMNTEAFF	TGTGCCAGCAGTACCGGACCTTTCATGAACACTGAAGCTTTCTTT
TRBV29-1	TRBJ1-2	-	-	CSVGGRTNYGYTF	TGCAGCGTTGGAGGACGGACTAACTATGGCTACACCTTC
TRBV7-2	TRBJ2-3	-	many	CASSLVGVRTDTQYF	TGTGCCAGCAGCTTAGTAGGGGTACGCACAGATACGCAGTATTTT
TRBV5-5	TRBJ1-3	-	many	CASSFMDTSGNTIYF	TGTGCCAGCAGCTTCATGGATACCTCTGGAAACACCATATATTTT
TRBV20-1	TRBJ2-7	-	few	CSAPLGAAYEQYF	TGCAGTGCTCCTCTCGGTGCGGCTTACGAGCAGTACTTC
TRBV15	TRBJ1-3	-	many	CATSRDPGSGNTIYF	TGTGCCACCAGCAGAGATCCGGGCTCTGGAAACACCATATATTTT
TRBV7-9	TRBJ2-3	-	few	CASSWRTSTDTQYF	TGTGCCAGCAGCTGGCGGACTAGCACAGATACGCAGTATTTT
TRBV5-1	TRBJ2-1	TRBD1	many	CASSRTGTARDEQFF	TGCGCCAGCAGCCGCACCGGGACAGCTCGAGATGAGCAGTTCTTC
TRBV7-2	TRBJ1-2	TRBD1	many	CASSLGVGTGGGYTF	TGTGCCAGCAGCTTAGGGGTGGGGACAGGGGGAGGCTACACCTTC
TRBV28	TRBJ2-1	-	few	CASQGRNEQFF	TGTGCCAGCCAGGGGCGGAATGAGCAGTTCTTC
TRBV20-1	TRBJ2-3	TRBD2	many	CSTGTSGDTQYF	TGCAGTACCGGGACTAGTGGAGATACGCAGTATTTT
TRBV20-1	TRBJ2-2	TRBD2	-	CSAIAGGSTGELFF	TGCAGTGCAATAGCGGGGGGTTCCACCGGGGAGCTGTTTTTT
TRBV28	TRBJ1-5	-	many	CASTQTWHSNQPQHF	TGTGCCAGCACTCAAACATGGCATAGCAATCAGCCCCAGCATTTT
TRBV7-2	TRBJ1-2	-	many	CASSLDRAPSGYGYTF	TGTGCCAGCAGCTTAGACAGGGCGCCATCCGGCTATGGCTACACCTTC
TRBV10-1	TRBJ2-7	TRBD2	many	CASSRTSGDSSYEQYF	TGCGCCAGCAGCCGGACTAGCGGGGACAGCTCCTACGAGCAGTACTTC
TRBV28	TRBJ1-1	-	many	CASKMGGNTEAFF	TGTGCCAGCAAGATGGGGGGCAACACTGAAGCTTTCTTT
TRBV14	TRBJ2-1	TRBD2	-	CASSLLRTRQGEQFF	TGTGCCAGCAGCCTTCTTAGGACTAGGCAGGGTGAGCAGTTCTTC
TRBV12-3/TRBV12-4	TRBJ2-2	TRBD1	many	CASSFSGTANTGELFF	TGTGCCAGCAGTTTCTCCGGGACAGCGAACACCGGGGAGCTGTTTTTT
TRBV28	TRBJ1-5	TRBD1	many	CASSFGQGIEPQHF	TGTGCCAGCAGTTTCGGACAGGGGATAGAGCCCCAGCATTTT
TRBV7-2	TRBJ1-3	-	many	CASSSGIGPGNTIYF	TGTGCCAGCAGCTCAGGGATAGGCCCTGGAAACACCATATATTTT
TRBV20-1	TRBJ1-1	-	many	CGSRRGNTEAFF	TGCGGCAGTCGCCGGGGGAACACTGAAGCTTTCTTT
TRBV20-1	TRBJ2-3	TRBD2	-	CSARDRGGGPLYF	TGCAGTGCTAGAGATCGGGGGGGGGGGCCACTGTATTTT
TRBV12-3/TRBV12-4	TRBJ1-1	-	many	CASSSESSATEAFF	TGTGCCAGCAGTTCGGAATCCAGCGCCACTGAAGCTTTCTTT
TRBV7-2	TRBJ2-3	TRBD2	many	CASSLGGAGGRGTQYF	TGTGCCAGCAGCTTAGGAGGCGCGGGGGGAAGGGGTACGCAGTATTTT
TRBV5-4	TRBJ2-1	-	-	CASSLGPRGWDNEQFF	TGTGCCAGCAGCCTTGGGCCCAGAGGCTGGGACAATGAGCAGTTCTTC
TRBV2	TRBJ2-1	-	-	CASSGLGSYNEQFF	TGTGCCAGCAGTGGATTGGGGTCCTACAATGAGCAGTTCTTC
TRBV6-1	TRBJ1-5	-	-	CASRTRGWNQPQHF	TGTGCCAGCAGAACCAGGGGATGGAATCAGCCCCAGCATTTT
TRBV29-1	TRBJ1-2	TRBD1	few	CSARDRGQGYTF	TGCAGCGCCCGGGACAGGGGGCAAGGCTACACCTTC